This is a list of T cell receptor beta chains from one sample in a study of cytotoxic CD8 clonotypes in ibrutinib-treated CLL. The table came from immunoSEQ multiplex PCR; TCRdb's copy has only in-frame clones and leaves some out. Of fewer than 150,000 clones listed, 84% were seen once; the top ten hold 2.5% to 3.5%. The sample in question was PBMCs, obtained after 24 months of ibrutinib treatment. All receptors derive from a human donor with chronic lymphocytic leukemia. Each CDR3 is given with its conserved first and last residue. The order of the fields is D gene, V gene, J gene, clone size, CDR3 DNA, CDR3 protein. D genes are given only for firm matches. The listing skips clone size in some rows; elsewhere it reads once, few, many or a size class.

.,TRBV7-8,TRBJ1-1,.,TGTGCCAGCCTGAATACAGGACCTGAAGCTTTCTTT,CASLNTGPEAFF
TRBD2,TRBV27,TRBJ2-1,once,TGTGCCAGCAGTCTAGCGGGGGCGATGTACAATGAGCAGTTCTTC,CASSLAGAMYNEQFF
.,TRBV19,TRBJ2-5,.,TGTGCCAGTAGTACCCAGGAGACCCAGTACTTC,CASSTQETQYF
TRBD1,TRBV5-1,TRBJ2-3,.,TGCGCCAGCAGCCCTGACAGGGTAGGTGATACGCAGTATTTT,CASSPDRVGDTQYF
.,TRBV30,TRBJ1-5,.,TGTGCCTGGAGTGTAGGACTTGGCGGTCATTATAGCAATCAGCCCCAGCATTTT,CAWSVGLGGHYSNQPQHF
.,TRBV28,TRBJ2-2,.,TGTGCCAGCAGTCCCTTTTTAGGGGAGCTGTTTTTT,CASSPFLGELFF
TRBD1,TRBV19,TRBJ1-2,once,TGTGCCAGTAGTACCCCGGACAGGGAGTATGGCTACACCTTC,CASSTPDREYGYTF
TRBD1,TRBV4-3,TRBJ2-7,.,TGCGCCAGCAGCCAAGATGGACAGGTACCCTCCTACGAGCAGTACTTC,CASSQDGQVPSYEQYF
.,TRBV5-4,TRBJ2-5,.,TGTGCCAGCAGCTTAGTTGAGGGAGTGACCCAGTACTTC,CASSLVEGVTQYF
.,TRBV7-9,TRBJ1-6,.,TGTGCCAGCAGCTTTAACGCGGCACCCCTCCACTTT,CASSFNAAPLHF
.,TRBV19,TRBJ1-5,.,TGTGCCAGTAATCCCACAGGGCCCTATCAGCCCCAGCATTTT,CASNPTGPYQPQHF
.,TRBV6-5,TRBJ2-7,.,TGTGCCAGCAGTCGGACAAGATACGAGCAGTACTTC,CASSRTRYEQYF
TRBD1,TRBV28,TRBJ1-6,.,TGTGCCAGCAGCCCGCGAACAGGGGCGAATTCACCCCTCCACTTT,CASSPRTGANSPLHF
.,TRBV6-1,TRBJ2-3,.,TGTGCCAGCAGTAATGGGGCGGGGGCTACGCAGTATTTT,CASSNGAGATQYF
TRBD2,TRBV4-3,TRBJ2-2,.,TGCGCCAGCAGCCAAGATGGCGGGGGGGCGAATTCCGGGGAGCTGTTTTTT,CASSQDGGGANSGELFF
.,TRBV18,TRBJ2-7,.,TGTGCCAGCTCACCGGGACCGACGACGGCCTACGAGCAGTACTTC,CASSPGPTTAYEQYF
TRBD1,TRBV4-1,TRBJ2-5,.,TGCGCCAGCAGCCAACGTCCGGGACAGACTTCGGAGACCCAGTACTTC,CASSQRPGQTSETQYF
.,TRBV19,TRBJ2-5,.,TGTGCCAGTAATACAGGGTTACAAGAGACCCAGTACTTC,CASNTGLQETQYF
.,TRBV9,TRBJ1-3,.,TGTGCCAGCAGCGTATCTGATTTAACTGCTGGAAACACCATATATTTT,CASSVSDLTAGNTIYF
.,TRBV5-4,TRBJ1-2,once,TGTGCCAGCAGCCAGGGCCAGTATGGCTACACCTTC,CASSQGQYGYTF
.,TRBV21-1,TRBJ1-1,.,TGTGCCAGCAGCAAAGTGGACAGGGTTACGTCGGAAGCTTTCTTT,CASSKVDRVTSEAFF
TRBD2,TRBV7-9,TRBJ2-5,.,TGTGCCAGCAGCTCCGGTGGGGGGGGCCAAGAGACCCAGTACTTC,CASSSGGGGQETQYF
.,TRBV30,TRBJ1-4,.,TGTGCCTGGAATTTGGAGTTATGGGGTACTAATGAAAAACTGTTTTTT,CAWNLELWGTNEKLFF